The 29 T cell receptor beta chains below come from one sample, sequenced in a study of cytomegalovirus exposure and HLA in healthy donors. Amplification used 60 Vbeta primers and 13 Jbeta primers. TCRdb's copy holds only in-frame clones and misses some; the assay was immunoSEQ multiplex PCR. This table has fewer than 200,000 clones, approximately 75% appearing once. The sample was PBMCs. These receptors were collected from a girl aged 10 to 17 in good health and CMV-seronegative.

This clone was counted between two and nine times. The genes are TRBV10-1 and TRBJ2-7; TRBD1 matches 9 bases. V trimming: 10 bases; J trimming: 5 bases; junction bases outside the gene matches: 9. The CDR3 covers 13 residues. The germline V gene encodes CDR1 WNHNN and CDR2 SYGVQD (reference sequence). CDR3 loop: CATSDRGFHEQYF. In nucleotides, the CDR3 is TGCGCCACCTCGGACAGGGGCTTTCACGAGCAGTACTTC.

This clone was seen once. The rearrangement joins TRBV7-9 to TRBJ2-7; tentative D call: TRBD1 (5 bases). The CDR3 consists of 16 residues. Per the germline V gene, CDR1 is SEHNR and CDR2 is FQNEAQ (reference sequence). The ends were cut back, 1 base at V and 4 bases at J, with 17 bases in the middle. This chain's CDR3 is CASSLDSPRVGYEQYF. Here the CDR3 DNA reads TGTGCCAGCAGCTTAGATTCGCCCAGGGTGGGATACGAGCAGTACTTC.

This clone was seen only a few times. The germline gene is not matched at one end of the junction; a read error may be the cause. The chain couples TRBV4-1 to TRBJ1-1; weak D call: TRBD1 (6 bases). The germline CDR1 and CDR2 sequences are MGHRA and YSYEKL. This CDR3 is 12 amino acids long. CDR3 DNA: TGCGCCAGCAGCCCCCACCAGGCCCACAGGGAGTTT. Translation gives CASSPHQAHREF.

This clone was counted only a few times. At one end the junction does not follow the germline gene, possibly because of a read error. The gene calls are TRBV2 and TRBJ1-2, with 9 bases lining up with TRBD1. Germline CDR1 reads SNHLY; CDR2 reads FYNNEI. The CDR3 loop spans 19 amino acids. In nucleotides, the CDR3 is TGTGCCAGCAGTGAATGGGGGACAGGGAAATCTGGAAGCTTCTATGGCTACAACTTC. Protein sequence: CASSEWGTGKSGSFYGYNF.

The genes are TRBV5-6 and TRBJ1-1, with 7 bases lining up with TRBD1. Trimming at V came to 2 bases and at J to 6 bases, leaving 7 bases not matched to a gene. The CDR3 is 14 residues long. Germline-derived CDR1 and CDR2 are SGHDT and YYEEEE. In DNA, the CDR3 is TGTGCCAGCAGCTTTTATGACAGGGAGGCTGAAGCTTTCTTT. Amino acid sequence: CASSFYDREAEAFF.

This chain joins TRBV7-3 and TRBJ1-5, with D unresolved. Between the trimmed V and J ends, which lost 0 bases and 6 bases, there was a span of 15 bases. Germline values: CDR1 SGHTA, CDR2 FQGTGA. This CDR3 has 16 amino acids. Here the CDR3 reads CASSLTVWPAGQPQHF. The CDR3 region has the DNA TGTGCCAGCAGCTTAACCGTATGGCCAGCAGGTCAGCCCCAGCATTTT.

This clone was counted only a few times. J is TRBJ2-4 and V is TRBV28, with 7 bases matching TRBD1. This CDR3 is 14 amino acids long. Germline CDR1 reads MDHEN; CDR2 reads SYDVKM. Trimming at V came to 8 bases and at J to 8 bases, leaving 12 bases not matched to a gene. CDR3 coding DNA: TGTGCCAGCGGGTCGACAGGGTCAGAGGACATTCAGTACTTC. Translation: CASGSTGSEDIQYF.

This clone showed up just once. This chain connects TRBV7-6 to TRBJ2-2; TRBD1 aligns across 8 bases. V was pared by 6 bases and J by 4 bases, with 4 bases of the junction left unmatched. This CDR3 region has 14 residues. The V gene's germline CDR1 is SGHVS and CDR2 FNYEAQ. CDR3 region: CASRSTGGTGELFF. CDR3 in DNA: TGTGCCAGCAGATCAACAGGGGGCACCGGGGAGCTGTTTTTT. Full variable domain (remainder filled in from reference TRBV7-6 and TRBJ2-2): GAGVSQSPRYKVTKRGQDVALRCDPISGHVSLYWYRQALGQGPEFLTYFNYEAQQDKSGLPNDRFSAERPEGSISTLTIQRTEQRDSAMYRCASRSTGGTGELFFGEGSRLTVL.

The chain has TRBV13 and TRBJ2-7, with D perhaps TRBD1 (6 bases). This CDR3 contains 14 residues. CDR1 is PRHDT, CDR2 FYEKMQ, per germline (reference sequence). Trimming pared 5 bases from V and 4 bases from J, leaving 15 bases between. CDR3 sequence reads: CASSLDNTGYEQYF. Here the CDR3 DNA reads TGTGCCAGCAGCCTCGACAACACAGGGTACGAGCAGTACTTC.

This clone was counted between two and nine times. The chain combines TRBV19 with TRBJ1-4; D gene ambiguous. The CDR3 has 16 amino acids. Germline V gives CDR1 LNHDA, CDR2 SQIVND (reference sequence). V shed 6 bases and J shed 0 bases, with 14 bases lying between them. The CDR3 sequence: CASSHPLQATNEKLFF. For the CDR3, the DNA is TGTGCCAGTAGCCACCCCCTCCAGGCAACTAATGAAAAACTGTTTTTT. Drawing the rest from reference TRBV19 and TRBJ1-4, the complete variable domain is DGGITQSPKYLFRKEGQNVTLSCEQNLNHDAMYWYRQDPGQGLRLIYYSQIVNDFQKGDIAEGYSVSREKKESFPLTVTSAQKNPTAFYLCASSHPLQATNEKLFFGSGTQLSVL.

The chain is built from TRBV30 and TRBJ2-3; D not resolved. The V gene's germline CDR1 is GTSNPN and CDR2 SVGIG (reference sequence). The length of the CDR3 is 14 residues. V was trimmed by 4 bases and J by 2 bases, leaving 13 bases between them. CDR3 in amino acids: CAWMVNSNTDTQYF. The CDR3 DNA reads as TGTGCCTGGATGGTCAACAGTAACACAGATACGCAGTATTTT.

V usage is TRBV7-3 and J usage is TRBJ2-6, with D possibly TRBD2 on 6 matching bases. In germline, CDR1 is SGHTA, CDR2 FQGTGA. The CDR3 runs 14 residues. The germline V and J ends were trimmed by 5 bases and 1 base, with 6 bases remaining between them. The CDR3 DNA is TGTGCCAGCAGCCGGGGGTCTGGGGCCAACGTCCTGACTTTC. Amino acid sequence: CASSRGSGANVLTF.

CDR3 DNA: TGCGCCAGCAGCTTATCAGCAGATACGCAGTATTTT. Its translation: CASSLSADTQYF. This rearrangement joins TRBV5-1 to TRBJ2-3; no clear D gene. Trimming removed 2 bases at V and 4 bases at J, with 5 bases between. CDR3 size: 12 residues. From germline, CDR1 is SGHRS and CDR2 YFSETQ.

The chain couples TRBV19 to TRBJ1-5; TRBD1 agrees at 9 bases. This CDR3 contains 16 residues. Germline CDR1 reads LNHDA; CDR2 reads SQIVND (reference sequence). V was pared by 5 bases and J by 7 bases, with 12 bases of the junction left unmatched. CDR3 coding DNA: TGTGCCAGTAGTGCCACCGGGACAGGGACCTGGCAGCCCCAGCATTTT. Translation: CASSATGTGTWQPQHF.

The chain links TRBV5-6 to TRBJ2-7; D may be TRBD1 (5 bases). The germline V gene has CDR1 SGHDT and CDR2 YYEEEE. This CDR3 is 15 amino acids long. V lost 4 bases and J 2 bases, leaving 16 bases between the germline ends. The CDR3 loop is CASSGVGQITYEQYF. The CDR3 DNA reads as TGTGCCAGCAGCGGCGTCGGACAAATAACCTACGAGCAGTACTTC.

The chain joins TRBV2 to TRBJ1-6, with no clear D. CDR3 size: 17 residues. The V gene's germline CDR1 is SNHLY and CDR2 FYNNEI. With 8 bases removed from V and 0 bases from J, the gap between germline ends came to 17 bases. CDR3 sequence reads: CASLLQAPSSYNSPLHF. CDR3 bases: TGTGCCAGCCTCCTGCAGGCTCCGAGCTCCTATAATTCACCCCTCCACTTT. Variable domain in full (rest from reference TRBV2 and TRBJ1-6): EPEVTQTPSHQVTQMGQEVILRCVPISNHLYFYWYRQILGQKVEFLVSFYNNEISEKSEIFDDQFSVERPDGSNFTLKIRSTKLEDSAMYFCASLLQAPSSYNSPLHFGNGTRLTVT.

This chain uses TRBV6-7 with TRBJ1-2, with TRBD1 as a possible D gene (6 bases). TRBV6-7 is placed among ORFs of uncertain function. V was clipped by 2 bases and J by 6 bases, with 13 bases between them. This CDR3 is built from 14 residues. CDR3 residues: CASSYPGGQDGYTF. The CDR3 DNA sequence: TGTGCCAGCAGTTACCCGGGGGGCCAGGATGGCTACACCTTC.

The chain combines TRBV11-2 with TRBJ1-4; D remains ambiguous. The germline gives CDR1 SGHAT, CDR2 FQNNGV. The CDR3 has 17 residues. The V end was cut by 5 bases, the J end by 5 bases, with 21 bases between. The CDR3 spells CASSPVTGGSLNEKLFF. The CDR3 region has the DNA TGTGCCAGCAGCCCCGTTACGGGTGGCAGCCTGAATGAAAAACTGTTTTTT.

The chain is built from TRBV10-3 and TRBJ2-1; TRBD1 aligns across 8 bases. The CDR3 sequence is 17 residues long. The V and J ends lost 4 bases and 2 bases, in that order; junction bases with no gene match: 10. Germline V gives CDR1 ENHRY, CDR2 SYGVKD. CDR3 in DNA: TGTGCCATCAGTGTCGACAGGGCAGGGGGCACCTACAATGAGCAGTTCTTC. Protein: CAISVDRAGGTYNEQFF.

This clone showed up just once. V is TRBV30 and J is TRBJ1-2; TRBD1 might be the D (5 bases). The CDR3 runs to 15 residues. The germline V and J ends were trimmed by 0 bases and 6 bases, with 17 bases remaining between them. CDR1 and CDR2 from the germline V gene are GTSNPN and SVGIG (reference sequence). The CDR3 DNA reads TGTGCCTGGAGTGTACCAGGGTCGGTTTGGAATGGCTACACCTTC. Translation: CAWSVPGSVWNGYTF.

The V and J genes are TRBV18 and TRBJ1-1; no firm D call. The V and J ends lost 0 bases and 1 base respectively, with 9 bases between them. CDR1 and CDR2 (germline): KGHSH, LQKENI. This CDR3 spans 15 amino acids. CDR3 nucleotides: TGTGCCAGCTCACCACCCCGTGACTCGAACACTGAAGCTTTCTTT. It yields the protein CASSPPRDSNTEAFF.

The V call is TRBV7-9, the J call TRBJ2-7; TRBD2 is a possible D gene (5 bases). V lost 4 bases and J lost 4, with 11 bases in between. The CDR3 length is 13 residues. The V gene's germline CDR1 is SEHNR and CDR2 FQNEAQ (reference sequence). CDR3 DNA: TGTGCCAGCAGCTGGACTGGAATTTACGAGCAGTACTTC. Its translation: CASSWTGIYEQYF.

This sequence joins TRBV7-9 and TRBJ2-5; TRBD2 might be the D (5 bases). CDR3 length equals 15 residues. CDR1 and CDR2 from the germline V gene are SEHNR and FQNEAQ (reference sequence). The V end was cut by 1 base, the J end by 3 bases, with 12 bases between. CDR3 sequence reads: CASSLGGGGEETQYF. The CDR3 DNA is TGTGCCAGCAGCTTAGGCGGAGGCGGCGAAGAGACCCAGTACTTC.

This clone has only one observation. The J gene is TRBJ1-2, the V gene TRBV5-6, with D uncertain. The CDR3 totals 16 residues. Germline V lookup: CDR1 SGHDT, CDR2 YYEEEE. Trimming removed 0 bases from V and 0 bases from J, with 12 bases in between. For the CDR3, the DNA is TGTGCCAGCAGCTTGGGGGCCACCGGGACTAACTATGGCTACACCTTC. Its protein product is CASSLGATGTNYGYTF. Complete variable domain (other parts from reference TRBV5-6 and TRBJ1-2): DAGVTQSPTHLIKTRGQQVTLRCSPKSGHDTVSWYQQALGQGPQFIFQYYEEEERQRGNFPDRFSGHQFPNYSSELNVNALLLGDSALYLCASSLGATGTNYGYTFGSGTRLTVV.

The V gene is TRBV7-2, the J gene TRBJ1-5; 8 bases map to TRBD1. The CDR3 consists of 15 residues. With 4 bases clipped from V and 1 base from J, the junction kept 3 bases outside the gene matches. Per germline, CDR1 SGHTA and CDR2 FQGNSA. Here the CDR3 reads CASSSRQGSNQPQHF. In DNA, the CDR3 is TGTGCCAGCAGCTCGCGACAGGGGAGCAATCAGCCCCAGCATTTT.

The V and J genes are TRBV9 and TRBJ2-7, with D possibly matching TRBD2 (5 bases). V gave up 4 bases and J gave up 1 base, with 18 bases separating them. The length of the CDR3 is 16 residues. CDR1 and CDR2 from the germline V gene are SGDLS and YYNGEE. CDR3 amino acids: CASSPRAVDSSYEQYF. The CDR3 DNA reads TGTGCCAGCAGCCCCCGAGCGGTAGATAGTTCCTACGAGCAGTACTTC.

The J gene is TRBJ1-5, the V gene TRBV11-2; TRBD1 is a possible D gene (6 bases). CDR1 SGHAT and CDR2 FQNNGV come from the germline V gene. The CDR3 has 15 residues. V shed 5 bases and J shed 3 bases, with 14 bases lying between them. The CDR3 sequence: CASSQRDNANQPQHF. Here the CDR3 DNA reads TGTGCCAGCAGCCAGAGGGACAACGCCAATCAGCCCCAGCATTTT.

V usage is TRBV2 and J usage is TRBJ1-5, with D maybe TRBD1 (5 bases). The CDR3 spans 15 residues. Germline lookup yields CDR1 SNHLY and CDR2 FYNNEI. Trimming took off 0 bases at V and 9 bases at J, with 15 bases between the two ends. The CDR3 is CASSEALQGTGPQHF. CDR3 sequence (DNA): TGTGCCAGCAGTGAAGCGCTTCAGGGTACGGGGCCCCAGCATTTT.

The chain employs TRBV19 and TRBJ1-3; 7 bases are shared with TRBD1. CDR1 and CDR2 from the germline V gene are LNHDA and SQIVND (reference sequence). This CDR3 is 15 amino acids long. With V trimmed by 5 bases and J by 4 bases, 8 bases remained unmatched. Here the CDR3 DNA reads TGTGCCAGTAGTTGGGGACAGAAGGTGGGAAACACCATATATTTT. As protein: CASSWGQKVGNTIYF.